Each of the 8 T cell receptor beta chains below was sequenced from the same sample in a study of T cells in localized non-small cell lung cancer. TCRdb's copy holds only in-frame clones and misses some; the assay was immunoSEQ multiplex PCR. Of under 25,000 clones listed, 80% to 90% are singletons. The sequencing used PBMCs, collected before any cancer treatment. The receptors come from a man aged 40-75 years with stage II squamous cell lung carcinoma.

This clone was recorded once. The J gene is TRBJ2-2, the V gene TRBV11-2; D gene unclear. The CDR3 totals 14 residues. Per the germline V gene, CDR1 is SGHAT and CDR2 is FQNNGV. Trimming shortened V by 5 bases and J by 4 bases, and 11 bases separated the two germline ends. The CDR3 nucleotides read TGTGCCAGCAGCCAAAAATCATTCACCGGGGAGCTGTTTTTT. It translates to CASSQKSFTGELFF.

The CDR3 sequence: CASSYDSTGGGNTIYF. The CDR3 DNA reads as TGTGCCAGCAGTTACGACTCGACAGGGGGAGGAAACACCATATATTTT. The genes are TRBV6-5 and TRBJ1-3; TRBD1 matches 9 bases. CDR1 MNHEY and CDR2 SVGAGI come from the germline V gene. V shed 2 bases, J shed 4 bases, and the junction held 6 bases outside the gene matches. The CDR3 runs 16 residues.

The chain uses TRBV15 and TRBJ2-3; D is unclear. CDR3 length: 14 residues. The germline V gene has CDR1 LNHNV and CDR2 YYDKDF (reference sequence). Trimming shortened V by 6 bases and J by 2 bases, and 12 bases separated the two germline ends. CDR3 sequence (DNA): TGTGCCACCAGAGTTATAGGGCCCACAGATACGCAGTATTTT. Encoded protein: CATRVIGPTDTQYF. The variable domain in full, with the rest retrieved from reference TRBV15 and TRBJ2-3, is DAMVIQNPRYQVTQFGKPVTLSCSQTLNHNVMYWYQQKSSQAPKLLFHYYDKDFNNEADTPDNFQSRRPNTSFCFLDIRSPGLGDTAMYLCATRVIGPTDTQYFGPGTRLTVL.

CDR3 DNA sequence: TGTGCCAGCAGTCCCTCGACGGGGTATAGCAATCAGCCCCAGCATTTT. It codes for CASSPSTGYSNQPQHF. This rearrangement joins TRBV27 to TRBJ1-5; D not resolved. Germline V gives CDR1 MNHEY, CDR2 SMNVEV (reference sequence). V was pared by 5 bases and J by 0 bases, with 14 bases between. The CDR3 sequence is 16 residues long.

This sequence joins TRBV5-1 and TRBJ1-1; D remains unclear. This CDR3 is 15 amino acids long. Germline assignment: CDR1 SGHRS and CDR2 YFSETQ. Trimming left V 0 bases short and J 0 bases short, with 9 bases between. Written as DNA, the CDR3 is TGCGCCAGCAGCTTGGGATCGGCTTTGAACACTGAAGCTTTCTTT. It encodes CASSLGSALNTEAFF.

J is TRBJ2-1 and V is TRBV19; D call uncertain. The CDR3 loop spans 12 amino acids. Germline V gene sequence: CDR1 LNHDA, CDR2 SQIVND (reference sequence). V was shortened by 6 bases and J by 8 bases, with 11 bases between the two germline ends. The CDR3 DNA is TGTGCCAGTAGCCCCCGTTTCGATGAGCAGTTCTTC. It specifies CASSPRFDEQFF. Looking up the rest from reference TRBV19 and TRBJ2-1 gives the full variable domain: DGGITQSPKYLFRKEGQNVTLSCEQNLNHDAMYWYRQDPGQGLRLIYYSQIVNDFQKGDIAEGYSVSREKKESFPLTVTSAQKNPTAFYLCASSPRFDEQFFGPGTRLTVL.

This chain uses TRBV6-5 with TRBJ1-1; D not certain. Looked up from germline, CDR1 is MNHEY and CDR2 is SVGAGI. The V end lost 6 bases, the J end lost 3 bases, and 11 bases lay between the germline ends. The CDR3 runs 13 residues. This chain's CDR3 is CASRFYRDTEAFF. The CDR3 coding sequence is TGTGCCAGCAGATTCTACAGAGACACTGAAGCTTTCTTT.

The V and J genes are TRBV7-2 and TRBJ2-7, with D possibly being TRBD2 (6 bases). There are 16 residues in the CDR3. V was trimmed by 5 bases and J by 0 bases, leaving 17 bases between them. CDR1 and CDR2 from the germline V gene are SGHTA and FQGNSA. The CDR3 sequence: CASSPSGAGNSYEQYF. CDR3 DNA: TGTGCCAGCAGCCCGTCTGGGGCGGGAAACTCCTACGAGCAGTACTTC.